Included here is one T cell receptor beta chain sequence, with context. The sample belongs to a study of blood T cell repertoires in COVID-19. Study at large: Donors in the United States, Italy and Spain gave samples during acute or convalescent COVID-19. PBMCs, B-cell-depleted T cells, or T cells were the source of the cDNA or gDNA that made up the material.

Per the germline V gene, CDR1 is MNHNY and CDR2 is SVGAGI (reference sequence). V lost 0 bases and J lost 11, with 13 bases in between. This CDR3 region has 13 residues. Per the original data handling: How many nucleated cells were present was estimated from reference gene primer amplification. The protocol was immunoSEQ multiplex PCR, while the TCRdb copy is restricted to in-frame clones and leaves out a portion. Clone size and V and J calls were adopted from that table, with D and trimming inferred from the DNA. There are approximately 140,000 clones in the sample; roughly 90% occur only once, and roughly 4.5% lies in the top ten.

This sequence joins TRBV6-6 and TRBJ1-1, with a weak D call TRBD1 (6 bases). This clonotype originated in a woman aged 60-75 years with active or convalescent COVID-19. The sequenced material came from peripheral blood. CDR3 in amino acids: CASSYSWAGEAFF. CDR3 DNA sequence: TGTGCCAGCAGTTACTCCTGGGCAGGGGAGGCTTTCTTT.